This T cell receptor beta chain originates from a study of regulatory T cells in long-lasting Graves disease. This CDR3 is built from 15 residues. Trimming cost V 1 base and J 2 bases, with 6 bases left between them. Germline lookup yields CDR1 SGHTA and CDR2 FQGNSA. The time point: newly diagnosed GD, antithyroid drugs for less than 3 months. Scientists built the TCR library using RNA that was extracted from PBMCs. TCR beta libraries were built with iRepertoire HTBI primers and Arm-PCR of CDR3 regions. TCRdb used MiXCR to reprocess the multiplex PCR reads, holding one entry per CDR3 protein. The sample lists 510,000 or so distinct CDR3 sequences, 9.5% to 15% occurring once. This clonotype was detected a few times. In addition, the sample was reused for a study of T cells in Graves' hyperthyroidism and ophthalmopathy. As reported in that work: Together with thyroid ultrasound, orbital computed tomography, serum thyroxine and TRAb, clinical symptoms were used for diagnoses. A set of HTBI primers served as the primers for a first-round RT-PCR of the TCR CDR3. Most clonotypes expanded in thyroid above 0.001 were likewise present in blood. Separating ophthalmopathy from stable hyperthyroidism was achieved by a 13 V-J model.

The V call is TRBV7-2, the J call TRBJ1-6; D gene unclear. The TCR was taken from a woman younger than 45 with Graves disease. The starting material was peripheral blood mononuclear cells (PBMCs), obtained at new diagnosis, from a patient treated with antithyroid drugs. The CDR3 loop reads CASSLGSTYNSPLHF. DNA for the CDR3: TGTGCCAGCAGCTTAGGTTCGACCTATAATTCACCCCTCCACTTT.